This T cell receptor (beta chain) is from a study of blood T cell repertoires in COVID-19. TCRdb keeps only in-frame clones here, not all; method: immunoSEQ multiplex PCR. The sample lists 240,000 or so clones, around 84% occurring once. Trimming removed 3 bases at V and 7 bases at J, with 16 bases between. CDR3 length equals 14 residues. Germline CDR1 and CDR2: LNHDA and SQIVND (reference sequence). The source material was peripheral blood. The chain uses TRBV19 and TRBJ2-7; D is possibly TRBD2 (5 bases). This TCR was sampled from a woman in her late teens or twenties with acute or convalescent COVID-19. Here the CDR3 reads CASSMVGRLAEQYF. CDR3 nucleotides: TGTGCCAGTAGTATGGTCGGTCGTCTAGCTGAGCAGTACTTC. Combining the CDR3 with reference TRBV19 and TRBJ2-7 gives the whole variable domain DGGITQSPKYLFRKEGQNVTLSCEQNLNHDAMYWYRQDPGQGLRLIYYSQIVNDFQKGDIAEGYSVSREKKESFPLTVTSAQKNPTAFYLCASSMVGRLAEQYFGPGTRLTVT.